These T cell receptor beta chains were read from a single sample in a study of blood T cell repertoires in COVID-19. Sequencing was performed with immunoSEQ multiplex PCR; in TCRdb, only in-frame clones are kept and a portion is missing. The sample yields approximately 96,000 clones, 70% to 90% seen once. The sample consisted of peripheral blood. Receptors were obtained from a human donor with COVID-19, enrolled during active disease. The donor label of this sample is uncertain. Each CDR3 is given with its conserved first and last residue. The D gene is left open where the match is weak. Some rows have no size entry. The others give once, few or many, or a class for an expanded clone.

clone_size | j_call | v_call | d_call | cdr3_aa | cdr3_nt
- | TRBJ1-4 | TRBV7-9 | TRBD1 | CASRGTGGGEKLFF | TGTGCCAGCAGGGGGACAGGGGGAGGTGAAAAACTGTTTTTT
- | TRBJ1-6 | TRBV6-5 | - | CASRRERNSPLHF | TGTGCCAGCCGCCGGGAACGAAATTCACCCCTCCACTTT
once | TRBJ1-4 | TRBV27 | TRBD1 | CASRTGTNEKLFF | TGTGCCAGCAGGACAGGGACTAATGAAAAACTGTTTTTT
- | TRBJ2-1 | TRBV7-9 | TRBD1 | CASSVRQGHNEQFF | TGTGCCAGCAGCGTGAGACAGGGCCACAATGAGCAGTTCTTC
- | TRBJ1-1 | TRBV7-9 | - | CASSLAVGVNTEAFF | TGTGCCAGCAGCTTAGCGGTAGGGGTGAACACTGAAGCTTTCTTT
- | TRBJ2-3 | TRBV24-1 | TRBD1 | CATSDLLLVGCGTGVLKDTQYF | TGTGCCACCAGTGATTTGCTTTTAGTCGGTTGCGGGACAGGGGTTCTCAAAGATACGCAGTATTTT
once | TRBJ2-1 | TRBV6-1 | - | CASSEGGTTYNEQFF | TGTGCCAGCAGTGAAGGGGGGACAACTTACAATGAGCAGTTCTTC
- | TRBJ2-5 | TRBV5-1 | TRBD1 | CASSPGQAYQETQYF | TGCGCCAGCAGCCCGGGACAGGCGTATCAAGAGACCCAGTACTTC
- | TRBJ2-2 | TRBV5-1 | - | CASSLVAGVDTGELFF | TGCGCCAGCAGCTTAGTGGCAGGGGTTGACACCGGGGAGCTGTTTTTT
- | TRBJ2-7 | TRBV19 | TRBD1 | CASSIGTGASYEQYF | TGTGCCAGTAGTATAGGGACAGGGGCCTCCTACGAGCAGTACTTC
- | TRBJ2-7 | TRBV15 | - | CATSRTGDSYEQYF | TGTGCCACCAGCAGGACGGGAGACTCCTACGAGCAGTACTTC
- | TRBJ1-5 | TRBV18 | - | CASSPTELSNQPQHF | TGTGCCAGCTCACCAACAGAGCTTAGCAATCAGCCCCAGCATTTT
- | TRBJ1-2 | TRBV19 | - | CATALAPGGYGYTF | TGTGCCACCGCCTTGGCTCCCGGCGGCTATGGCTACACCTTC
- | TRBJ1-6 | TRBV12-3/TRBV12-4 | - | CASRAMNASPLHF | TGTGCCAGCAGGGCCATGAACGCATCACCCCTCCACTTT
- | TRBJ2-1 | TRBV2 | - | CASSIQGASYNEQFF | TGTGCCAGCAGTATACAGGGAGCCTCCTACAATGAGCAGTTCTTC
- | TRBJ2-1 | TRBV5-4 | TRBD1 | CASRGGTVYNEQFF | TGTGCCAGCAGGGGTGGGACAGTCTACAATGAGCAGTTCTTC
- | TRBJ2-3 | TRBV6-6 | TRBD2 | CASSTQRLADTQYF | TGTGCCAGCAGTACTCAAAGACTAGCGGATACGCAGTATTTT
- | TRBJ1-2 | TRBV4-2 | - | CASSPSRPNYGYTF | TGTGCCAGCAGCCCCTCGAGGCCGAACTATGGCTACACCTTC
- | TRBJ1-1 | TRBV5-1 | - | CASSSGRVGRAEAFF | TGCGCCAGCAGCTCTGGACGGGTCGGGAGGGCTGAAGCTTTCTTT
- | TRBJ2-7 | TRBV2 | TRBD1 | CASSLDRGSSYEQYF | TGTGCCAGCAGCCTCGACAGGGGATCGTCCTACGAGCAGTACTTC
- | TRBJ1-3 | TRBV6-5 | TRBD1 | CASSYDRAGNTIYF | TGTGCCAGCAGTTACGACAGGGCAGGAAACACCATATATTTT
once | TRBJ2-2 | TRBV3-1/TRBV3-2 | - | CASELANTGELFF | TGTGCCAGCGAGCTAGCGAACACCGGGGAGCTGTTTTTT
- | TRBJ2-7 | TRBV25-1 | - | CASSGTTGGVRFEQYF | TGTGCCAGCAGTGGCACCACCGGGGGAGTAAGATTCGAGCAGTACTTC
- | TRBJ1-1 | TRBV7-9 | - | CASSQGTGTEAFF | TGTGCCAGCAGCCAGGGGACGGGGACTGAAGCTTTCTTT
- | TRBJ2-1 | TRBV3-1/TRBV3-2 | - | CASSQDEILEQFF | TGTGCCAGCAGCCAAGACGAGATTCTGGAGCAGTTCTTC
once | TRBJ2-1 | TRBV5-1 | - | CASSLGPAGDNEQFF | TGCGCCAGCAGCTTGGGACCGGCCGGGGACAATGAGCAGTTCTTC
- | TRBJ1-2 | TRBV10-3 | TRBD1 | CAISVDRESAGYTF | TGTGCCATCAGTGTTGACAGGGAAAGTGCTGGCTACACCTTC
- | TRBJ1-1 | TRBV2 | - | CASELELTEAFF | TGTGCCAGCGAACTCGAGCTAACTGAAGCTTTCTTT
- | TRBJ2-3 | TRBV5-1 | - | CASSPLDSRTDTQYF | TGCGCCAGCAGCCCCCTGGACAGCCGCACAGATACGCAGTATTTT
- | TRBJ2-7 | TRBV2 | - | CASSVQGPDYEQYF | TGTGCCAGCAGTGTGCAGGGCCCCGATTACGAGCAGTACTTC
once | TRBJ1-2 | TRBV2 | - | CASSEGSYGYTF | TGTGCCAGCAGTGAGGGCAGCTATGGCTACACCTTC
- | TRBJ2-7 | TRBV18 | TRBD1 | CASSARMETGWSYEQYF | TGTGCCAGCTCAGCCCGAATGGAGACAGGGTGGTCCTACGAGCAGTACTTC
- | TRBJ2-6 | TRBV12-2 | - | CASRLVLTTGISGANVLTF | TGTGCAAGTCGCTTAGTCCTCACGACGGGAATCTCTGGGGCCAACGTCCTGACTTTC
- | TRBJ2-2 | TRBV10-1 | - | CASSRETNTGELFF | TGCGCCAGCAGCCGGGAAACGAACACCGGGGAGCTGTTTTTT
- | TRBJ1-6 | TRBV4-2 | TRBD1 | CASSLQGVGSPLHF | TGTGCCAGCAGCCTACAGGGGGTAGGGTCACCCCTCCACTTT
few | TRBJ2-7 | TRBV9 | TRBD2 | CASSAGTSGGLGEQYF | TGTGCCAGCAGCGCTGGGACTAGCGGGGGGTTAGGCGAGCAGTACTTC
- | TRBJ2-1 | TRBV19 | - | CASSIVNSYNEQFF | TGTGCCAGTAGTATAGTGAACAGCTACAATGAGCAGTTCTTC
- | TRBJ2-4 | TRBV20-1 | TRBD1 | CSASLVQGANIQYF | TGCAGTGCAAGTCTTGTACAGGGGGCAAACATTCAGTACTTC
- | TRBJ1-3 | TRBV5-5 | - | CASSSFTRQETRGNTIYF | TGTGCCAGCAGCTCCTTCACCCGACAGGAGACACGTGGAAACACCATATATTTT
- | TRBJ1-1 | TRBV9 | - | CASSVAGEDTEAFF | TGTGCCAGCAGCGTAGCGGGGGAGGACACTGAAGCTTTCTTT
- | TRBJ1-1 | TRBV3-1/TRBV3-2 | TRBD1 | CASSPHRGGSTEAFF | TGTGCCAGCAGCCCGCACAGGGGGGGAAGCACTGAAGCTTTCTTT
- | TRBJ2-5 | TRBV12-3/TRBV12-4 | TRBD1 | CASSYRGGETQYF | TGTGCCAGTTCATACAGGGGCGGGGAGACCCAGTACTTC
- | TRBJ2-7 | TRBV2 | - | CASSETGVSYEQYF | TGTGCCAGCAGTGAGACAGGTGTTTCCTACGAGCAGTACTTC
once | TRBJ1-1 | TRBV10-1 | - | CASSAGGRANTEAFF | TGCGCCAGCAGTGCCGGTGGGAGGGCGAACACTGAAGCTTTCTTT
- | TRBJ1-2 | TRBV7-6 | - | CASSPAGADYGYTF | TGTGCCAGCAGCCCCGCAGGGGCTGACTATGGCTACACCTTC
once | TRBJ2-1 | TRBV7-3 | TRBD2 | CASSLWGLAGGNEQFF | TGTGCCAGCAGCTTATGGGGACTAGCGGGGGGCAATGAGCAGTTCTTC
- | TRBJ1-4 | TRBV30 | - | CAWSRTLVGYEKLFF | TGTGCCTGGAGCCGGACATTAGTAGGATATGAAAAACTGTTTTTT
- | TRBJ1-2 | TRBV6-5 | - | CASSLTGGGDYGYTF | TGTGCCAGCAGCTTAACGGGGGGAGGGGACTATGGCTACACCTTC
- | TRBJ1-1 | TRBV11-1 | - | CATSEGGLNTEAFF | TGTGCCACCTCGGAGGGAGGATTGAACACTGAAGCTTTCTTT